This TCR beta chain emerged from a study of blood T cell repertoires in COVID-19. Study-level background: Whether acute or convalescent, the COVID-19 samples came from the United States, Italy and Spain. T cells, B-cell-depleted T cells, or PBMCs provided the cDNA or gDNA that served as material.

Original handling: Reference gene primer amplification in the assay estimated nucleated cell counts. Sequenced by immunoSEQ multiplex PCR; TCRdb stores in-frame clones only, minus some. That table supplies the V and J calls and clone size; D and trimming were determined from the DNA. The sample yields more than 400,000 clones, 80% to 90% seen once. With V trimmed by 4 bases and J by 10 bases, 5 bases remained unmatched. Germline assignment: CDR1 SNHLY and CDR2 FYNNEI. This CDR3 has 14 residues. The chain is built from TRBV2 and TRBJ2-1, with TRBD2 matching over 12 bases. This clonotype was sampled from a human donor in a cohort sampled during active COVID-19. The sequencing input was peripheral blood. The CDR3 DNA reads TGTGCCAGCAGTGGACTAGCGGGAGTGGGCGAGCAGTTCTTC. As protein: CASSGLAGVGEQFF. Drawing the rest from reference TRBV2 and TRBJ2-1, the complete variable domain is EPEVTQTPSHQVTQMGQEVILRCVPISNHLYFYWYRQILGQKVEFLVSFYNNEISEKSEIFDDQFSVERPDGSNFTLKIRSTKLEDSAMYFCASSGLAGVGEQFFGPGTRLTVL.